This TCR beta chain was identified during a study of CD8+ T cells in alopecia areata. Study-level results: The treated group had a single nonresponder, limiting CD8+ expansion-response conclusions.

RNA was extracted and reverse transcribed into cDNA as the sequencing template. Clones were sequenced by immunoSEQ multiplex PCR, and TCRdb holds only the in-frame ones, with some missing. The data show about 270,000 clones, roughly 60% seen once. As regards this clone: The antigen remains undetermined.

The treatment: oral pan-JAK inhibitor, 5-10 mg twice daily. Alopecia areata patients had lesional scalp punch biopsies and peripheral blood taken from them. Germline V CDR1 and CDR2: SEHNR, FQNEAQ (reference sequence). Trimming took 0 bases from V and 6 from J, leaving 3 bases between them. The length of the CDR3 is 11 residues. The receptor comes from a human donor with alopecia areata. The sequences come from CD4+ T cells sorted from blood, collected at approximately week 52, from a patient treated with tofacitinib. The V gene is TRBV7-9, the J gene TRBJ2-7; D remains ambiguous. CDR3 in amino acids: CASSLAGEQYF. In DNA form, the CDR3 reads TGTGCCAGCAGCTTAGCGGGCGAGCAGTACTTC.